This T cell receptor (beta chain) comes out of a study of cytomegalovirus exposure and HLA in healthy donors. In the PCR, 60 Vbeta and 13 Jbeta primers were used. Libraries were prepared by immunoSEQ multiplex PCR; TCRdb keeps only in-frame clonotypes and omits some of them. The sample gives roughly 38,000 clones, roughly three quarters of which show up once; approximately 8% is in the top ten. Study-level findings and limits: Rare TCR sequences dominated, though some public TCRs recurred in many donors. Previously analyzed data showed that most TCR beta V segments were productive at a frequency of about 90% or about 30%. Across all donors, roughly uniform sequencing depth was an assumption of the presence/absence analyses.

In regard to this clone: Its antigen is not identified.

The CDR3 totals 16 residues. The V gene's germline CDR1 is PRHDT and CDR2 FYEKMQ (reference sequence). V lost 3 bases, J lost 4 bases, and 6 bases stayed unmatched. Sequencing input: PBMCs. The chain carries TRBV13 and TRBJ1-4; TRBD1 aligns across 9 bases. This receptor was obtained from a woman aged 25 to 39 in good health and CMV-seropositive. In nucleotides, the CDR3 is TGTGCCAGCAGCTTTAGGGGGACAGGGAATAATGAAAAACTGTTTTTT. It is translated as CASSFRGTGNNEKLFF.